The following is a T cell receptor beta chain sequence with its context. Its specificity is not known. Data came from immunoSEQ multiplex PCR; TCRdb stores just in-frame clones and leaves some out. Of under 90,000 clones listed, under 95% are singletons. The ends were cut back, 2 bases at V and 4 bases at J, with 12 bases in the middle. The CDR3 is 15 amino acids. Germline CDR1 SGHVS, CDR2 FNYEAQ. This entry belongs to a study of OX40 agonist ivuxolimab in advanced cancers. Study-level background: Administration of intravenous ivuxolimab to patients occurred every 2 weeks at 0.01 to 10 mg/kg. Study conclusions and caveats: Still undetermined is the antigen specificity of the expanded peripheral T cells. In a subset of nonresponders, normalized T-cell clonal expansion was also low.

Autoimmune disease history or systemic immunosuppression led to patients being barred. The chain recombines TRBV7-6 with TRBJ2-1; the D gene is possibly TRBD2 (6 bases). Specimen: CD4+ or CD8+ T cells sorted from blood, collected in a trial of the OX40 agonist ivuxolimab. This receptor was identified in an adult with an advanced solid tumor such as melanoma, head and neck, liver or kidney cancer. For the CDR3, the DNA is TGTGCCAGCAGCTTATCCCTTAGCGGATACAATGAGCAGTTCTTC. Translated: CASSLSLSGYNEQFF.